This T cell receptor (beta chain) was obtained from a study of cytomegalovirus exposure and HLA in healthy donors. Overall study context: The 100 to 150 validation repertoires and the approximately 630 first-cohort repertoires shared a platform, a later analysis reported.

Trimming cost V 5 bases and J 4 bases, with 6 bases left between them. Per the germline V gene, CDR1 is MGHDK and CDR2 is SYGVNS. The CDR3 loop spans 11 amino acids. Sequencing was performed with immunoSEQ multiplex PCR; in TCRdb, only in-frame clones are kept and a portion is missing. The repertoire holds roughly 300,000 clones, roughly 87% seen once, with more than 0.9% in the top ten. Details on this clone: As yet, its antigen is unknown.

Findings and caveats of the study: A subsequent analysis found that TCR clusters from the first cohort also tended to co-occur in the 90 to 150 validation repertoires, with approximately 95% of cluster scores above 0. TCR beta chains numbering approximately 150 were designated cytomegalovirus-associated.

Sequencing used PBMCs. The genes are TRBV25-1 and TRBJ2-7; no definite D call. This TCR came from a woman in her twenties or thirties in good health and CMV-seropositive. The CDR3 sequence: CASSRRYEQYF. CDR3 DNA sequence: TGTGCCAGCAGTCGCCGTTACGAGCAGTACTTC.